Listed below are T cell receptor beta chains from one sample, sequenced in a study of shared clonotypes between healthy human individuals. Assay: immunoSEQ multiplex PCR; the TCRdb copy retains only in-frame clones and omits some. The repertoire has approximately 2.3 million clones, about 92% of them found once; the top ten carry 0.35% to 0.5%. Sequencing was carried out using naive CD4+ T cells from PBMCs. These receptor sequences come from a man aged 18 to 30 in good health. Some clones in this sample may be carry-over from other donors' samples. The CDR3 runs from the conserved cysteine through the conserved F or W. A D gene is named only where the DNA matches it firmly. Part of the rows lack a size; the others show once, few, many or a class for expanded clones.

V,size,D,J,CDR3,DNA
TRBV5-1,.,TRBD2,TRBJ2-1,CASSPGGLSYNEQFF,TGCGCCAGCAGCCCGGGGGGGTTATCCTACAATGAGCAGTTCTTC
TRBV12-2,.,.,TRBJ1-1,CASRLDSVRVRTEAFF,TGTGCAAGTCGCTTAGATTCGGTAAGGGTTAGGACTGAAGCTTTCTTT
TRBV5-1,once,.,TRBJ2-5,CASSHAGAEETQYF,TGCGCCAGCAGCCACGCAGGGGCGGAAGAGACCCAGTACTTC
TRBV9,.,.,TRBJ1-4,CASSVGAVIGEKLFF,TGTGCCAGCAGCGTAGGTGCGGTCATTGGGGAAAAACTGTTTTTT
TRBV28,.,.,TRBJ1-1,CASSLPNTEAFF,TGTGCCAGCAGTCTCCCGAACACTGAAGCTTTCTTT
TRBV6-6,.,.,TRBJ1-1,CASSSKGMNTEAFF,TGTGCCAGCAGCTCGAAGGGCATGAACACTGAAGCTTTCTTT
TRBV7-8,.,TRBD1,TRBJ2-2,CASSLVMMRGRNTGELFF,TGTGCCAGCAGCTTAGTTATGATGAGGGGGCGGAACACCGGGGAGCTGTTTTTT
TRBV15,.,.,TRBJ2-1,CATTLRGALLGYNEQFF,TGTGCCACCACCCTAAGGGGGGCCCTCCTAGGGTACAATGAGCAGTTCTTC
TRBV7-3,.,.,TRBJ1-1,CASSSKRVGSTEAFF,TGTGCCAGCAGCTCCAAAAGGGTGGGGAGCACTGAAGCTTTCTTT
TRBV18,.,.,TRBJ1-2,CASPTDNGGYTF,TGTGCCAGCCCGACGGACAACGGGGGCTACACCTTC
TRBV5-1,.,TRBD1,TRBJ1-2,CASSLTGGANYGYTF,TGCGCCAGCAGCTTAACAGGGGGCGCGAACTATGGCTACACCTTC
TRBV6-5,.,.,TRBJ1-1,CASRPPLAGTREAFF,TGTGCCAGCAGGCCTCCATTGGCCGGGACTCGTGAAGCTTTCTTT
TRBV28,once,.,TRBJ2-3,CASRKQGSRKDTQYF,TGTGCCAGCAGAAAACAGGGTTCTAGGAAAGATACGCAGTATTTT
TRBV11-2,.,.,TRBJ2-1,CASSPESSYNEQFF,TGTGCCAGCAGCCCTGAGTCCTCCTACAATGAGCAGTTCTTC
TRBV7-9,.,.,TRBJ2-2,CASTPHDTGELFF,TGTGCCAGCACCCCCCACGACACCGGGGAGCTGTTTTTT
TRBV28,.,TRBD1,TRBJ2-2,CASSLGQAPELFF,TGTGCCAGCAGTTTAGGACAGGCTCCGGAGCTGTTTTTT
TRBV19,.,.,TRBJ2-1,CASTGKGAFYLEQFF,TGTGCCAGTACCGGAAAGGGAGCATTCTACCTTGAGCAGTTCTTC
TRBV2,.,.,TRBJ2-3,CASTELVSGDTQYF,TGTGCCAGCACTGAACTAGTAAGCGGGGATACGCAGTATTTT
TRBV5-8,.,.,TRBJ2-3,CASSLGEFPSTDTQYF,TGTGCCAGCAGCTTGGGAGAATTCCCCAGCACAGATACGCAGTATTTT
TRBV10-3,.,.,TRBJ1-1,CAISDRGLNTEAFF,TGTGCCATCAGTGATCGGGGGTTAAACACTGAAGCTTTCTTT
TRBV11-3,.,.,TRBJ1-1,CASSPGRSNTEAFF,TGTGCCAGCAGCCCGGGACGGTCGAACACTGAAGCTTTCTTT
TRBV2,.,TRBD1,TRBJ2-7,CASRMETGGFYEQYF,TGTGCCAGCAGGATGGAGACAGGGGGATTCTACGAGCAGTACTTC
TRBV5-4,.,.,TRBJ2-5,CASSLALETQYF,TGTGCCAGCAGCTTGGCCTTGGAGACCCAGTACTTC
TRBV4-3,.,.,TRBJ1-6,CASSQDRNSPLHF,TGCGCCAGCAGCCAAGACAGGAATTCACCCCTCCACTTT
TRBV28,few,.,TRBJ2-4,CASSLSPSGFPKNIQYF,TGTGCCAGCAGTTTATCACCGTCGGGATTCCCCAAAAACATTCAGTACTTC
TRBV19,.,.,TRBJ1-1,CASRDTPNTEAFF,TGTGCCAGCAGGGATACTCCGAACACTGAAGCTTTCTTT
TRBV5-1,.,TRBD1,TRBJ1-1,CASSSSAGGTEAFF,TGCGCCAGCAGCTCCTCGGCAGGGGGCACTGAAGCTTTCTTT
TRBV28,.,.,TRBJ2-3,CASSPSVEVDTQYF,TGTGCCAGCAGCCCCTCGGTAGAAGTGGATACGCAGTATTTT
TRBV7-9,.,TRBD1,TRBJ2-1,CASRSRTGMGNEQFF,TGTGCCAGCAGGTCCCGGACAGGGATGGGAAATGAGCAGTTCTTC
TRBV10-3,once,.,TRBJ2-7,CAISELGDSYEQYF,TGTGCCATCAGTGAATTGGGGGACTCCTACGAGCAGTACTTC
TRBV7-6,few,TRBD1,TRBJ1-1,CASSFRGTGGTEAFF,TGTGCCAGCAGCTTCCGCGGGACAGGGGGCACTGAAGCTTTCTTT
TRBV4-1,once,.,TRBJ2-7,CASSQDIQGYEQYF,TGCGCCAGCAGCCAAGATATCCAGGGCTACGAGCAGTACTTC
TRBV5-6,.,TRBD1,TRBJ1-1,CASSNDRVTEAFF,TGTGCCAGCAGCAATGACAGGGTCACTGAAGCTTTCTTT
TRBV4-1,.,.,TRBJ2-3,CASSLARDTQYF,TGCGCCAGCAGCCTAGCAAGGGATACGCAGTATTTT
TRBV29-1,.,.,TRBJ2-1,CSVDSSYNEQFF,TGCAGTGTTGACAGCTCCTACAATGAGCAGTTCTTC
TRBV6-1,few,.,TRBJ1-2,CASSGTANYGYTF,TGTGCCAGCAGTGGGACAGCTAACTATGGCTACACCTTC
TRBV11-2,once,.,TRBJ2-7,CASSLVVQYLEQYF,TGTGCCAGCAGCTTAGTGGTCCAGTATCTCGAGCAGTACTTC
TRBV27,.,.,TRBJ2-2,CASSFYTGELFF,TGTGCCAGCAGTTTCTACACCGGGGAGCTGTTTTTT
TRBV5-1,once,.,TRBJ1-5,CASRTIGAAGWGNQPQHF,TGCGCCAGCAGAACGATAGGGGCCGCCGGATGGGGCAATCAGCCCCAGCATTTT
TRBV7-2,.,.,TRBJ1-4,CASSLGQALNEKLFF,TGTGCCAGCAGCTTGGGACAAGCCCTTAATGAAAAACTGTTTTTT
TRBV4-3,.,TRBD1,TRBJ2-7,CASSARQGSAEQYF,TGCGCCAGCAGCGCCCGACAGGGGAGCGCCGAGCAGTACTTC
TRBV7-2,.,TRBD1,TRBJ2-6,CASSLADRGRANVLTF,TGTGCCAGCAGCTTAGCCGACAGGGGAAGGGCCAACGTCCTGACTTTC